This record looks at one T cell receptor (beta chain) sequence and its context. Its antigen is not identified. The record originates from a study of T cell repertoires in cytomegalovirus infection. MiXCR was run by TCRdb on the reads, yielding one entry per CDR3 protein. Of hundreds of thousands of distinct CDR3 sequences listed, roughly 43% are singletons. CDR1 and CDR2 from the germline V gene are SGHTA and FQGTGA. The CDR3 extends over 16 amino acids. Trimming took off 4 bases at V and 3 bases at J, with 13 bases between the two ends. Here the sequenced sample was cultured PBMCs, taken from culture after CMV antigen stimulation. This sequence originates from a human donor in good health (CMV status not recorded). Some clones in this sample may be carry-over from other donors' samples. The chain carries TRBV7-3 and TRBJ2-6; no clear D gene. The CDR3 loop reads CASSSPGSVGANVLTF. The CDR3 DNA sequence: TGTGCCAGCAGCTCCCCAGGTTCAGTTGGGGCCAACGTCCTGACTTTC.